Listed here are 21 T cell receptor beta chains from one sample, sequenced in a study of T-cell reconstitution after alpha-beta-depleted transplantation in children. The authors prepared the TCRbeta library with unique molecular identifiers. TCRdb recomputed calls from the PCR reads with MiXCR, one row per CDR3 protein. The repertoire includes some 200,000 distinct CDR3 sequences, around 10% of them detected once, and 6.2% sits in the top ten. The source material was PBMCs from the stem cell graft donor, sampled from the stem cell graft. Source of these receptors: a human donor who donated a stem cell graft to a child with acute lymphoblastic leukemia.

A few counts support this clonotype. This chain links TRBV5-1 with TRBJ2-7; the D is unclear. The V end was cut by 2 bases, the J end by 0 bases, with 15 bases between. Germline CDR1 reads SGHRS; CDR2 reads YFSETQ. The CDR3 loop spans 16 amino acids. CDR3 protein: CASSLGRDGGSYEQYF. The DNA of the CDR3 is TGCGCCAGCAGCTTAGGTAGGGATGGTGGCTCCTACGAGCAGTACTTC.

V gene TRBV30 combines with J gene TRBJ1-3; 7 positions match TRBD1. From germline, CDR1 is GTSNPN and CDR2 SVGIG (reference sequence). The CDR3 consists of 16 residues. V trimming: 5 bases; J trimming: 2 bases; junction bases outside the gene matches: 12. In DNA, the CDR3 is TGTGCCTGGGGTACCCTTTTTACAGGGGCTGGAAACACCATATATTTT. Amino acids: CAWGTLFTGAGNTIYF.

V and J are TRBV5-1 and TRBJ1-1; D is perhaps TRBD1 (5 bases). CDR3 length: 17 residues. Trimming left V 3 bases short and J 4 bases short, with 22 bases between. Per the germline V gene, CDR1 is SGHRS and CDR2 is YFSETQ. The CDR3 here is CASSYPIAVGTPTEAFF. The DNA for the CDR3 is TGCGCCAGCAGCTACCCAATAGCCGTCGGGACCCCCACTGAAGCTTTCTTT.

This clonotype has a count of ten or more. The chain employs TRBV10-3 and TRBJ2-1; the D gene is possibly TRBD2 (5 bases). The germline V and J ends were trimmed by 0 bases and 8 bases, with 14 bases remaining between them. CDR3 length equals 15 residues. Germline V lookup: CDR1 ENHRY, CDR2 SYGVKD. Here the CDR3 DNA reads TGTGCCATCAGTGAGTCAAGTACGGCGGGCCATGAGCAGTTCTTC. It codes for CAISESSTAGHEQFF.

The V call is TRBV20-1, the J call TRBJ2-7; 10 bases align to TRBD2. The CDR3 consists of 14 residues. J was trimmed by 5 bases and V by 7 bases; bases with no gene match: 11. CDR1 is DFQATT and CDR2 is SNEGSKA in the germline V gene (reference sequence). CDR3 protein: CSGEAGGRSHEQYF. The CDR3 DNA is TGCAGTGGCGAAGCGGGGGGGCGGTCCCACGAGCAGTACTTC.

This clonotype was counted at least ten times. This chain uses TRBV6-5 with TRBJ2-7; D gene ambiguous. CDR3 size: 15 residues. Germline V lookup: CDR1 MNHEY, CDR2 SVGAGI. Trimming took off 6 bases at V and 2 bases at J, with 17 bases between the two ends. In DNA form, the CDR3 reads TGTGCCAGCAGAGTAATAGACTCGGGCCCCTACGAGCAGTACTTC. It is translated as CASRVIDSGPYEQYF.

The CDR3 DNA sequence: TGTGCCAGCAGCCTACTAGCGGGGCCCAATGAGCAGTTCTTC. It translates to CASSLLAGPNEQFF. J is TRBJ2-1 and V is TRBV7-8; 10 positions match TRBD2. J gave up 6 bases and V 5 bases, and 4 bases lay outside the gene matches. The CDR3 consists of 14 residues. The germline V gene encodes CDR1 SGHVS and CDR2 FQNEAQ.

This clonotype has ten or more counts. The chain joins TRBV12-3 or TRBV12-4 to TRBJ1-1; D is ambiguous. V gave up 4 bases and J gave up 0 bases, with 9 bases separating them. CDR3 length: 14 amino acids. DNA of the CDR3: TGTGCCAGCAGTTCCATAAGGGTGAACACTGAAGCTTTCTTT. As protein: CASSSIRVNTEAFF.

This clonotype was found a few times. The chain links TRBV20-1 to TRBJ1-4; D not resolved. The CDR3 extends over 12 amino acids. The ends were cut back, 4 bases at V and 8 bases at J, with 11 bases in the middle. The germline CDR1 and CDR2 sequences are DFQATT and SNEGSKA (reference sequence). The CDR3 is CSATKFEEKLFF. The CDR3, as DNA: TGCAGTGCTACTAAGTTTGAAGAAAAACTGTTTTTT.

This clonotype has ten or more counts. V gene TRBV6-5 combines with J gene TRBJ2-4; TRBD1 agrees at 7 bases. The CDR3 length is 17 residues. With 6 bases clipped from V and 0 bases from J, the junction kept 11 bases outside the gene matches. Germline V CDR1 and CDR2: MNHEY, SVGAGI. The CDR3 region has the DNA TGTGCCAGCAGGGATGCCGGGACAGATTTAGCCAAAAACATTCAGTACTTC. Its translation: CASRDAGTDLAKNIQYF.

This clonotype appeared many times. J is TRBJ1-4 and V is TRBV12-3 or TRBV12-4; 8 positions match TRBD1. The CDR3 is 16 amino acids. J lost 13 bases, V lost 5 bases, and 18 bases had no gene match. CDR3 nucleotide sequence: TGTGCCAGCAGTCGGTCCGGGACAGGCTACTACATGGGACTGTTTTTT. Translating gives CASSRSGTGYYMGLFF.

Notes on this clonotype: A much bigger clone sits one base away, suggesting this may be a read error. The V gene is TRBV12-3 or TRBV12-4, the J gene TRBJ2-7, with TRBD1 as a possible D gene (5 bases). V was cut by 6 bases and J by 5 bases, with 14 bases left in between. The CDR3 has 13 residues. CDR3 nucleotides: TGTGCCAGCAGCCCCCAGGGTCCCCACGAGCAGTACTTC. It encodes CASSPQGPHEQYF.

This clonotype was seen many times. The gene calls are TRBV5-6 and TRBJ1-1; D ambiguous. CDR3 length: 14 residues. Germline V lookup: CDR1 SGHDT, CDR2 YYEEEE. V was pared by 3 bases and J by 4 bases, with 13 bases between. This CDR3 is CASSSGRRGTEAFF. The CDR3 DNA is TGTGCCAGCAGCTCCGGACGTCGGGGCACTGAAGCTTTCTTT.

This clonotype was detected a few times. The CDR3 loop is CASSAQAYQETQYF. In DNA form, the CDR3 reads TGTGCCAGCAGTGCCCAGGCGTACCAAGAGACCCAGTACTTC. This chain joins TRBV25-1 and TRBJ2-5; D unresolved. This CDR3 region has 14 residues. Germline V gene sequence: CDR1 MGHDK, CDR2 SYGVNS. V was cut by 4 bases and J by 0 bases, with 9 bases left in between.

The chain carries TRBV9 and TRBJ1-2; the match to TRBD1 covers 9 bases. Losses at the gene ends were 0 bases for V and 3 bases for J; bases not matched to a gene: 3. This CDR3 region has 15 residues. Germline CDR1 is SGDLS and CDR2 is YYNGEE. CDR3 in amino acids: CASSVGGQGDYGYTF. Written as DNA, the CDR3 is TGTGCCAGCAGCGTAGGGGGACAGGGCGACTATGGCTACACCTTC.

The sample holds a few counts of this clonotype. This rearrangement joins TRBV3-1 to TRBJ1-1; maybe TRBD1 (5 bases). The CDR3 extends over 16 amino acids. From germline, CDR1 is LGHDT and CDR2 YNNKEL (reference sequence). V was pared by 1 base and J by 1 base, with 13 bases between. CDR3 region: CASSQVGGPGNTEAFF. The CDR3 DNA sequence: TGTGCCAGCAGCCAAGTCGGGGGTCCGGGGAACACTGAAGCTTTCTTT.

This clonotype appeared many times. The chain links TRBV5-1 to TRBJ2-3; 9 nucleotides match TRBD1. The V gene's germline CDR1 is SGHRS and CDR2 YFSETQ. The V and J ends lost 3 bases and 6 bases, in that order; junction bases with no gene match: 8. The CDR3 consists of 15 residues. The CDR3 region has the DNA TGCGCCAGCAGCTATTCCACAGGGGGCATGGATACGCAGTATTTT. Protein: CASSYSTGGMDTQYF.

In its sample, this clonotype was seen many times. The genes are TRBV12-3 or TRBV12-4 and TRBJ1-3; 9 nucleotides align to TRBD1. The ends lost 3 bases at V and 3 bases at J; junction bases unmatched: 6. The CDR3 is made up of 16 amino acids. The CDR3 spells CASSFPLDRGGNTIYF. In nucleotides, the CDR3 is TGTGCCAGCAGTTTCCCCCTGGACAGGGGTGGAAACACCATATATTTT.

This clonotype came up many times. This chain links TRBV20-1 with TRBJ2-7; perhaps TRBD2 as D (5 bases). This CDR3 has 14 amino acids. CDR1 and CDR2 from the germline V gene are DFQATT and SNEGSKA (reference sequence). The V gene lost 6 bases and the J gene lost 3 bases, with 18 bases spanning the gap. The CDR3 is CSARSPAGYYEQYF. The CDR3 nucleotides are TGCAGTGCCAGGTCCCCGGCGGGCTACTACGAGCAGTACTTC.

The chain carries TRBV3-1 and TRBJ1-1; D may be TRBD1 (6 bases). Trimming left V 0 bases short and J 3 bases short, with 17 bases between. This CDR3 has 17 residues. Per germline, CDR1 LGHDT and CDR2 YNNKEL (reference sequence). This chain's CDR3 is CASSQDPRGRLDTEAFF. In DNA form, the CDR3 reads TGTGCCAGCAGCCAAGATCCCAGGGGTCGATTGGACACTGAAGCTTTCTTT.

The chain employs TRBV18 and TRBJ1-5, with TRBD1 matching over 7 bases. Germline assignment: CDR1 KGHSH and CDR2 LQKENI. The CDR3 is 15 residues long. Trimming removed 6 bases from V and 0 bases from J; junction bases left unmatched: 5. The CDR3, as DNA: TGTGCCAGCTCGGGGGGACAGAGTAGCAATCAGCCCCAGCATTTT. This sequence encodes CASSGGQSSNQPQHF.